Below are 9 T cell receptor beta chains sequenced from a single sample in a study of cytomegalovirus exposure and HLA in healthy donors. PCR involved 60 Vbeta and 13 Jbeta primers. Generated by immunoSEQ multiplex PCR, the TCRdb table keeps only in-frame clones and is missing some. This table holds approximately 260,000 clones, around four fifths found once. Material for sequencing was PBMCs. The receptors come from a woman aged 35 to 49 in good health and CMV-seropositive.

This rearrangement joins TRBV6-5 to TRBJ1-2; TRBD1 aligns across 7 bases. The length of the CDR3 is 16 residues. V dropped 2 bases and J dropped 6; count of bases not matched to a gene: 12. The germline V gene has CDR1 MNHEY and CDR2 SVGAGI. The CDR3: CASSYGWGEQGNGYTF. CDR3 nucleotides: TGTGCCAGCAGTTACGGGTGGGGGGAACAGGGGAATGGCTACACCTTC.

Only a few counts were recorded for this clone. In DNA form, the CDR3 reads TGTGCCAGCAGTCCCACAGGGTGGGGGAACACTGAAGCTTTCTTT. It yields the protein CASSPTGWGNTEAFF. This chain uses TRBV2 with TRBJ1-1; the D gene is possibly TRBD1 (6 bases). Germline loops: CDR1 SNHLY, CDR2 FYNNEI. The V end lost 5 bases, the J end lost 1 base, and 14 bases lay between the germline ends. The CDR3 has 15 amino acids.

This chain uses TRBV28 with TRBJ1-2; D possibly corresponds to TRBD1 (5 bases). The ends were cut back, 5 bases at V and 4 bases at J, with 11 bases in the middle. The germline CDR1 and CDR2 sequences are MDHEN and SYDVKM. The CDR3 runs 13 residues. The CDR3 loop is CASSKGFGYGYTF. The CDR3 DNA follows: TGTGCCAGCAGTAAGGGGTTCGGCTATGGCTACACCTTC.

The chain combines TRBV6-1 with TRBJ1-2; D is uncertain. The germline gives CDR1 MNHNS, CDR2 SASEGT. The length of the CDR3 is 14 residues. The V end was cut by 7 bases, the J end by 2 bases, with 14 bases between. Written as DNA, the CDR3 is TGTGCCAGCAATAACGGGTTATTCAACTATGGCTACACCTTC. It is translated as CASNNGLFNYGYTF.

The rearrangement links TRBV11-3 to TRBJ2-1; 11 bases fit TRBD2. The CDR3 runs 13 residues. The trim removed 3 bases at V and 9 bases at J, leaving 1 base unmatched. Germline V gives CDR1 SGHNT, CDR2 YENEEA. The DNA of the CDR3 is TGTGCCAGCAGCTTTAGCGGGAGGGGTGAGCAGTTCTTC. Protein sequence: CASSFSGRGEQFF.

The V gene is TRBV9, the J gene TRBJ2-7; D is perhaps TRBD2 (6 bases). The CDR3 totals 14 residues. The germline V gene encodes CDR1 SGDLS and CDR2 YYNGEE. The V end lost 4 bases, the J end lost 3 bases, and 14 bases lay between the germline ends. CDR3 nucleotides: TGTGCCAGCAGCCCCCGGGTAGCGGACTACGAGCAGTACTTC. Encoded protein: CASSPRVADYEQYF.

The table lists this clone with a count of one. This rearrangement joins TRBV27 to TRBJ2-3; 10 bases align to TRBD1. CDR1 is MNHEY and CDR2 is SMNVEV in the germline V gene (reference sequence). V gave up 5 bases and J gave up 4 bases; unmatched junction bases: 12. This CDR3 region has 17 residues. The CDR3: CASSPLRGTGAADTQYF. CDR3 coding DNA: TGTGCCAGCAGTCCCTTAAGGGGGACAGGGGCGGCAGATACGCAGTATTTT.

The rearrangement joins TRBV14 to TRBJ1-1; D uncertain. The CDR3 length is 13 residues. Germline CDR1 is SGHDN and CDR2 is FVKESK. V lost 2 bases to trimming and J lost 1 base, with 5 bases between them. The CDR3 reads CASSQSQNTEAFF. The CDR3 nucleotides are TGTGCCAGCAGCCAAAGCCAGAACACTGAAGCTTTCTTT.

This clone was seen only a few times. This sequence joins TRBV5-1 and TRBJ1-2; 11 positions match TRBD1. The V and J ends lost 3 bases and 8 bases, in that order; junction bases with no gene match: 9. The V gene's germline CDR1 is SGHRS and CDR2 YFSETQ. The CDR3 runs 15 residues. This CDR3 reads CASSSLGQGAQGYTF. In DNA, the CDR3 is TGCGCCAGCAGCTCCTTAGGACAGGGGGCGCAGGGCTACACCTTC.